A single TCR beta chain is shown here with its context. The antigen is not known. Extracted from the samples, RNA was reverse transcribed into cDNA to serve as the sequencing template. TCRdb's copy holds only in-frame clones and misses some; the assay was immunoSEQ multiplex PCR. The profile covers over 150,000 clones, with about 48% appearing a single time and 10% to 11% taken by the ten largest. The data were taken from a study of CD8+ T cells in alopecia areata. Study outcomes and limitations: The study found that many expanded lesional clones persisted in scalp and blood during tofacitinib.

Treatment described: oral pan-JAK inhibitor, 5-10 mg twice daily. The ends were cut back, 6 bases at V and 8 bases at J, with 10 bases in the middle. The CDR3 covers 11 residues. CDR1 and CDR2 from the germline V gene are SGHTA and FQGNSA. V and J are TRBV7-2 and TRBJ1-2, with D unresolved. Specimen: CD8+ T cells sorted from blood, collected at week 24, from a patient treated with tofacitinib. This clonotype was sampled from a human donor with alopecia areata. The CDR3 nucleotides read TGTGCCAGCAGGAGCACGATAGGCTACACCTTC. It is translated as CASRSTIGYTF.